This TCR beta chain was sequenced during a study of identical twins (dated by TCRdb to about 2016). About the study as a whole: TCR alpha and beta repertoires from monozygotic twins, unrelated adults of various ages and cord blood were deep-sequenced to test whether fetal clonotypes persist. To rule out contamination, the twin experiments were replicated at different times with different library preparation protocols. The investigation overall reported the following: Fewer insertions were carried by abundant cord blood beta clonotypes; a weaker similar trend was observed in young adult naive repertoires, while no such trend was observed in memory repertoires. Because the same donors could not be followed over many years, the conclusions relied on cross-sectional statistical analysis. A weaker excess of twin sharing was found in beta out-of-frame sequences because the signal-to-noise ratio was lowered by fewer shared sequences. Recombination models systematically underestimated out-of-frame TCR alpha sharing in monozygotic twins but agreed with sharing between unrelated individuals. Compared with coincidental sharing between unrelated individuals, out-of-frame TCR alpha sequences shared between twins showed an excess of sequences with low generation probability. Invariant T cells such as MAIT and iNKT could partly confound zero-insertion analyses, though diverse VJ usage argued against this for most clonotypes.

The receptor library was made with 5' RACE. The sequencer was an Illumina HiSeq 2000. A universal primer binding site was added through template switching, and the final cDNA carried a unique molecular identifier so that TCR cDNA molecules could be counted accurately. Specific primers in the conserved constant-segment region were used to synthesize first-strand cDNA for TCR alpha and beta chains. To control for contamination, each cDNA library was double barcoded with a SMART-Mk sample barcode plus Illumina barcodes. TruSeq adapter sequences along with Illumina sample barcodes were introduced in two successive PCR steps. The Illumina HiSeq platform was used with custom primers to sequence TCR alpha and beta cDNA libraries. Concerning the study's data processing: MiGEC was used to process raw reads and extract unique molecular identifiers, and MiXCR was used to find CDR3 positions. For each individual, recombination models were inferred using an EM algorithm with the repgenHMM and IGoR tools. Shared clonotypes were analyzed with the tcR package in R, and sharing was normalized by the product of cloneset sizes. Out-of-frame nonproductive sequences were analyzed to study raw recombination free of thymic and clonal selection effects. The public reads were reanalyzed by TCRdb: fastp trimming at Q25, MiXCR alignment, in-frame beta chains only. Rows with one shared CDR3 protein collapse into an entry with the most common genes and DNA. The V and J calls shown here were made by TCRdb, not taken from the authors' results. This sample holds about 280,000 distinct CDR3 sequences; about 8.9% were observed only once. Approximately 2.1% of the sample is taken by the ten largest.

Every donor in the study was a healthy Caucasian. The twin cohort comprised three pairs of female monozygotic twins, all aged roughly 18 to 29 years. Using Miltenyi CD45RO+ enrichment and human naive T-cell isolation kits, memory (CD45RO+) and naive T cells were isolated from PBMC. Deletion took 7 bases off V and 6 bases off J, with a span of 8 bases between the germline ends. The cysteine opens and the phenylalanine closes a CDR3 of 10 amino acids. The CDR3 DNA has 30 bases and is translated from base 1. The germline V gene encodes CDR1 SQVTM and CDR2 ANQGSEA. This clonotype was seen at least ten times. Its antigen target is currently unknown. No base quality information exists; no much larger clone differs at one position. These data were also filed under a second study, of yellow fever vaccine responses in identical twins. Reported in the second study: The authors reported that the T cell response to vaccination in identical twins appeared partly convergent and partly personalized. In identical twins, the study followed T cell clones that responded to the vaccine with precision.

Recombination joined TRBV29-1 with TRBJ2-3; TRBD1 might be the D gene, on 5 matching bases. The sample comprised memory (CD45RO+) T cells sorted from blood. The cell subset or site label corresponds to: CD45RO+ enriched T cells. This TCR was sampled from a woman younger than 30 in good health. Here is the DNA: TGCAGCGGGGGCCTGGATACGCAGTATTTT. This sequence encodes CSGGLDTQYF.